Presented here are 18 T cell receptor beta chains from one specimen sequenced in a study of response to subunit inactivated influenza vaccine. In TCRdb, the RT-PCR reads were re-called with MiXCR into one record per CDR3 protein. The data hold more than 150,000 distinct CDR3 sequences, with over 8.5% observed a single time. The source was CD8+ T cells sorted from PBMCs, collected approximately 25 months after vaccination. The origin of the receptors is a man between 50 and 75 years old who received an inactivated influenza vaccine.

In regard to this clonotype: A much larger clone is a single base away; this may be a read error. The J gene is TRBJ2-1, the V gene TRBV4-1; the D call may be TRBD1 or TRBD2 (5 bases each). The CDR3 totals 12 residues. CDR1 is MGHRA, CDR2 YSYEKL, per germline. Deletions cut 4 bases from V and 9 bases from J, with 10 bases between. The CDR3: CASSRGVGEQFF. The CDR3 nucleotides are TGCGCCAGCAGCCGAGGGGTCGGTGAGCAGTTCTTC.

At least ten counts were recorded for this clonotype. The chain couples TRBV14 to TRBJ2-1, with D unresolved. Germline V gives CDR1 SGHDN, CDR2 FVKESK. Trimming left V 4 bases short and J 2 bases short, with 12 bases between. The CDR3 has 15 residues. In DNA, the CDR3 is TGTGCCAGCAGCCCTTACCTTTGGACCTACAATGAGCAGTTCTTC. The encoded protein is CASSPYLWTYNEQFF.

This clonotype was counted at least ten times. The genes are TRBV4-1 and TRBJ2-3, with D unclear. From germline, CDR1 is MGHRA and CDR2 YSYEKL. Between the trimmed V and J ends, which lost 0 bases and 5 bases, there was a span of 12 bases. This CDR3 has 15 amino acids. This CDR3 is CASSQDDTVGDTQYF. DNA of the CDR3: TGCGCCAGCAGCCAAGATGATACAGTTGGAGATACGCAGTATTTT.

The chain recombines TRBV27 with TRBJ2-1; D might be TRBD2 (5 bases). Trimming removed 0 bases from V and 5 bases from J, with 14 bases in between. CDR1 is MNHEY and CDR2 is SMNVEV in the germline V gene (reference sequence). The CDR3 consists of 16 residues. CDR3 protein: CASSLSPSGKHNEQFF. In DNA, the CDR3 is TGTGCCAGCAGTTTATCCCCCTCCGGGAAACACAATGAGCAGTTCTTC.

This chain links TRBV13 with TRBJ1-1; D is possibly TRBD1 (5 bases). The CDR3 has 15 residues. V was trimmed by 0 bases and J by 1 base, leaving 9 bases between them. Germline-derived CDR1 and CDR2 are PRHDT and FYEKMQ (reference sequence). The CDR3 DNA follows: TGTGCCAGCAGCTTAGGGGGACTCGAGAACACTGAAGCTTTCTTT. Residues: CASSLGGLENTEAFF.

The CDR3 loop is CSGGTGGYEQYF. The CDR3 nucleotides read TGCAGCGGCGGGACAGGGGGCTACGAGCAGTACTTC. V usage is TRBV29-1 and J usage is TRBJ2-7; 11 positions agree with TRBD1. Germline V gene data show CDR1 as SQVTM and CDR2 as ANQGSEA. The CDR3 covers 12 residues. V dropped 7 bases and J dropped 3; count of bases not matched to a gene: 2.

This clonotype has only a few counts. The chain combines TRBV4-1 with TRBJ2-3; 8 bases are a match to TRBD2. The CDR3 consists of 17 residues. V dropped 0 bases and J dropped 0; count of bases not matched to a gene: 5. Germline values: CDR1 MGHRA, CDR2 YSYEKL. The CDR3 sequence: CASSQDITSGSTDTQYF. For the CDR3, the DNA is TGCGCCAGCAGCCAAGATATCACTAGCGGTAGCACAGATACGCAGTATTTT.

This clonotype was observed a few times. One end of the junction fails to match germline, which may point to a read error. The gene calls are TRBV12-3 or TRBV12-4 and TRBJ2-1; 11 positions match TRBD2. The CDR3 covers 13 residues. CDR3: CASSLAGGPEQFF. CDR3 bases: TGTGCCAGCAGCTTAGCGGGGGGGCCTGAGCAGTTCTTC.

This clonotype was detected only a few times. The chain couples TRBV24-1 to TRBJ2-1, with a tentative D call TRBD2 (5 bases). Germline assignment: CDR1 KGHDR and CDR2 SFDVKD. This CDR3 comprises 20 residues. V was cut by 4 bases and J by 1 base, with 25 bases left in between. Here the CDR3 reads CATSDGSGQYRRTSYNEQFF. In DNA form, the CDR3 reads TGTGCCACCAGTGACGGCAGCGGCCAGTATCGGAGGACTTCCTACAATGAGCAGTTCTTC.

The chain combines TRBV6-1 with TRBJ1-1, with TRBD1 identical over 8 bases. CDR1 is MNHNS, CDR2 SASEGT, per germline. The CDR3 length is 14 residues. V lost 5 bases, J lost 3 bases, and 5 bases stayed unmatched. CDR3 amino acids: CASSTDRVHTEAFF. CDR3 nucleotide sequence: TGTGCCAGCAGTACGGACAGGGTTCACACTGAAGCTTTCTTT.

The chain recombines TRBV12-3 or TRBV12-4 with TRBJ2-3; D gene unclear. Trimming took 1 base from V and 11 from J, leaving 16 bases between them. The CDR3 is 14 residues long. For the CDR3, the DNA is TGTGCCAGCAGTTTAGTTTCGGTTAGGCATATGCAGTATTTT. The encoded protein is CASSLVSVRHMQYF.

CDR3 in amino acids: CASSPPGEDTEAFF. The CDR3 DNA reads TGTGCCAGCAGTCCCCCAGGGGAAGACACTGAAGCTTTCTTT. The chain carries TRBV12-3 or TRBV12-4 and TRBJ1-1; a weak D match, TRBD1 (6 bases). The CDR3 runs to 14 residues. The germline V and J ends were trimmed by 5 bases and 3 bases, with 13 bases remaining between them.

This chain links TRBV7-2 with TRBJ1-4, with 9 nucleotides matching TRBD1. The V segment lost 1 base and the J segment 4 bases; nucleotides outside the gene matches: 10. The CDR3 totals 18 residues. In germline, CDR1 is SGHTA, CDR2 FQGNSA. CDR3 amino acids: CASSLGPGQGIFNEKLFF. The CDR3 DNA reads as TGTGCCAGCAGCTTAGGGCCGGGACAGGGAATATTTAATGAAAAACTGTTTTTT.

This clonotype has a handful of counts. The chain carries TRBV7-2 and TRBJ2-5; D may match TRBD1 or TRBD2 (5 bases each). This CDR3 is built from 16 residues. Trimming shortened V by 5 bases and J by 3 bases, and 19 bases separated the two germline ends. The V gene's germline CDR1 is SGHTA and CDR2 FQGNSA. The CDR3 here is CASSPPPGRSEETQYF. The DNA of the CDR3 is TGTGCCAGCAGCCCCCCTCCGGGACGGTCTGAAGAGACCCAGTACTTC.

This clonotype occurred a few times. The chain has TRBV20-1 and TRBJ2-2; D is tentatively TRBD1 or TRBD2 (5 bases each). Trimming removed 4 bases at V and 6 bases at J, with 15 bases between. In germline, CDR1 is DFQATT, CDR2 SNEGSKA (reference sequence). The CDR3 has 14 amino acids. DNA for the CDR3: TGCAGTGCTACCCGCCACGGGACCCCCGGGGAGCTGTTTTTT. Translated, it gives CSATRHGTPGELFF.

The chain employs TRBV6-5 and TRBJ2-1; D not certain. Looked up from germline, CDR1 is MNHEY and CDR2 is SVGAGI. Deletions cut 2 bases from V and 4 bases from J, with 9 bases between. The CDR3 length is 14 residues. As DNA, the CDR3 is TGTGCCAGCAGTTACACTCTAGGTTACAATGAGCAGTTCTTC. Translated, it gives CASSYTLGYNEQFF.

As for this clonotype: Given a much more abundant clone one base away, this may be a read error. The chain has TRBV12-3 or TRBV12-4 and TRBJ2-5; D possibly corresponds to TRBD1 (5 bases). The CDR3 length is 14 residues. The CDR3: CAGSPLGPGKTQYF. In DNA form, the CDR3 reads TGTGCCGGCAGTCCCCTCGGGCCAGGGAAGACCCAGTACTTC.

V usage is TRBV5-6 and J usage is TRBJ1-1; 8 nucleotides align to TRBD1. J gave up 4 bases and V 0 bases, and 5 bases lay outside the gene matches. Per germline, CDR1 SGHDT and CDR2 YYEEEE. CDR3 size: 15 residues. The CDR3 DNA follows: TGTGCCAGCAGCTTGGCCGGGACAGGCAGCACTGAAGCTTTCTTT. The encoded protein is CASSLAGTGSTEAFF. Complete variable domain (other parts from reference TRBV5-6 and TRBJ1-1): DAGVTQSPTHLIKTRGQQVTLRCSPKSGHDTVSWYQQALGQGPQFIFQYYEEEERQRGNFPDRFSGHQFPNYSSELNVNALLLGDSALYLCASSLAGTGSTEAFFGQGTRLTVV.